Presented here are 3 T cell receptor beta chains from one specimen sequenced in a study of control samples from healthy donors and cancer patients. Using immunoSEQ multiplex PCR, the repertoire was profiled, and TCRdb retains in-frame clones only, with some absent. The table shows about 86,000 clones, with 85% to 95% occurring only once. Sequencing was performed on blood. All receptors come from a young woman in good health.

The chain carries TRBV10-3 and TRBJ2-1; 11 nucleotides align to TRBD2. The CDR3 totals 13 residues. The J segment lost 7 bases and the V segment lost 9 bases, leaving 5 bases of the junction unmatched. Germline CDR1 reads ENHRY; CDR2 reads SYGVKD. As DNA, the CDR3 is TGTGCCATGACTAGCGGGACGACGAATGAGCAGTTCTTC. As protein: CAMTSGTTNEQFF.

V is TRBV7-8 and J is TRBJ1-6; D possibly corresponds to TRBD1 (5 bases). V was clipped by 4 bases and J by 10 bases, with 14 bases between them. This CDR3 spans 14 amino acids. Germline CDR1 and CDR2: SGHVS and FQNEAQ. Here the CDR3 reads CASSSRPKGSPLHF. The CDR3, as DNA: TGTGCCAGCAGCTCTAGACCAAAGGGGTCACCCCTCCACTTT.

This sequence joins TRBV24-1 and TRBJ2-3, with TRBD2 as a possible D gene (7 bases). The V end was cut by 5 bases, the J end by 4 bases, with 15 bases between. This CDR3 contains 15 residues. CDR1 is KGHDR and CDR2 is SFDVKD in the germline V gene. CDR3 DNA sequence: TGTGCCACCAGTGTGGGGGCGGGAGAGTCAGATACGCAGTATTTT. Its protein is CATSVGAGESDTQYF.